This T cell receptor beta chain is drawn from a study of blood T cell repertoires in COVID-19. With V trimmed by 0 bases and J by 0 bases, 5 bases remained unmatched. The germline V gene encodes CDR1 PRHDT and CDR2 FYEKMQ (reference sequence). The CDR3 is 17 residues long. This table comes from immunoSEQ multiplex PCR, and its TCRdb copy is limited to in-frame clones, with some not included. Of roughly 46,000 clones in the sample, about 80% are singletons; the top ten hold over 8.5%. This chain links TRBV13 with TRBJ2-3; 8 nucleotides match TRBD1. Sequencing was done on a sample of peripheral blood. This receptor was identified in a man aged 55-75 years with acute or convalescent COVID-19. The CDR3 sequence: CASSLGRGTGSTDTQYF. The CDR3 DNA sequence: TGTGCCAGCAGCTTAGGCCGGGGGACAGGTAGCACAGATACGCAGTATTTT. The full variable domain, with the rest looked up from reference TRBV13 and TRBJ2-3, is AAGVIQSPRHLIKEKRETATLKCYPIPRHDTVYWYQQGPGQDPQFLISFYEKMQSDKGSIPDRFSAQQFSDYHSELNMSSLELGDSALYFCASSLGRGTGSTDTQYFGPGTRLTVL.